The clone carrying this T cell receptor beta chain has ten or more counts. Unique molecular identifiers were incorporated when the TCRbeta library was constructed. TCRdb re-called the PCR reads through MiXCR, storing one row per CDR3 protein. The sample lists 350,000 to 400,000 distinct CDR3 sequences, roughly 15% seen once, with approximately 4.2% in the top ten. This entry is derived from a study of T-cell reconstitution after alpha-beta-depleted transplantation in children. The CDR3 loop spans 19 amino acids. Germline CDR1 is LGHNA and CDR2 is YNFKEQ. V lost 7 bases to trimming and J lost 7 bases; unmatched junction nucleotides: 25.

V and J are TRBV4-2 and TRBJ2-1, with 7 bases that match TRBD1. The starting material was PBMCs, obtained from the stem cell graft. The sequence was collected from a human donor who donated a stem cell graft to a child with Fanconi anemia. CDR3 coding DNA: TGTGCCAGCACCGAGTGGGACAGCGCGGTTCACGCACCGACTAATGAGCAGTTCTTC. Protein sequence: CASTEWDSAVHAPTNEQFF.